This is a list of T cell receptor beta chains from one sample in a study of blood T cell repertoires in COVID-19. Sequencing was performed with immunoSEQ multiplex PCR; in TCRdb, only in-frame clones are kept and a portion is missing. The table shows under 250,000 clones, with roughly 88% occurring only once. The sample consisted of peripheral blood. These receptors were collected from a human donor in a cohort sampled during active COVID-19. CDR3s include the opening cysteine and the closing phenylalanine or tryptophan. D genes are given only for firm matches.

V gene	J gene	D gene	CDR3 protein
TRBV2	TRBJ2-7	-	CASSPTGLNEQYF
TRBV5-1	TRBJ2-2	-	CASSLWGREGGELFF
TRBV12-5	TRBJ1-2	-	CASGLNTGEGGYGYTF
TRBV15	TRBJ2-3	-	CATSRTDGLDTQYF
TRBV7-2	TRBJ1-1	TRBD1	CASNRDRLNTEAFF
TRBV30	TRBJ1-1	TRBD1	CAWAGTENTEAFF
TRBV3-1/TRBV3-2	TRBJ1-3	-	CASSRQGGSGNTIYF
TRBV28	TRBJ1-4	-	CASSFRSRRGNEKLFF
TRBV6-5	TRBJ2-2	TRBD1	CASSWETGGAGELFF
TRBV19	TRBJ1-4	TRBD1	CASSKGQATNEKLFF
TRBV28	TRBJ1-1	-	CASSSQGWNTEAFF
TRBV18	TRBJ2-2	-	CASSPSSAGELFF